This TCR beta chain was found in a study of blood T cell repertoires in COVID-19. Background on the study: Sites in the United States, Italy and Spain provided acute and convalescent COVID-19 samples. The analysed material was cDNA or gDNA that came from T cells, B-cell-depleted T cells, or PBMCs.

In the authors' methods: Amplification of reference gene primers was used by the study to estimate nucleated cell counts. TCRdb's copy holds only in-frame clones and misses some; the assay was immunoSEQ multiplex PCR. For V, J and clone size, that table is used; D and trimming come from the DNA. The sample records a few hundred thousand clones, approximately 80% being singletons. The CDR3 spans 14 residues. Germline values: CDR1 MNHEY, CDR2 SVGAGI. Trimming stripped 8 bases from V and 2 bases from J, with 13 bases between. This clonotype originated in a man aged 40-49 years who had recovered from COVID-19. This rearrangement joins TRBV6-5 to TRBJ1-3; TRBD1 is a possible D gene (5 bases). Specimen: peripheral blood. The chain's CDR3 is CASEAGGAGNTIYF. DNA for the CDR3: TGTGCCAGCGAGGCAGGAGGGGCTGGAAACACCATATATTTT.